The 24 T cell receptor beta chains listed next were all sequenced from one sample in a study of T cell repertoires in cytomegalovirus infection. TCRdb re-called the reads through MiXCR, storing one row per CDR3 protein. Found here are some 20,000 distinct CDR3 sequences, 35% to 45% of them singletons; the top ten hold approximately 94%. Their antigen targets remain unknown. This specimen consisted of CD8+ T cells from cultured PBMCs, obtained from culture after CMV antigen stimulation. These receptors were taken from a human donor in good health (CMV status not recorded). Some clones in this sample may be carry-over from other donors' samples.

The rearrangement links TRBV18 to TRBJ1-1; a possible D gene is TRBD1 (6 bases). The V gene lost 2 bases and the J gene lost 1 base, with 11 bases spanning the gap. There are 15 residues in the CDR3. Germline lookup yields CDR1 KGHSH and CDR2 LQKENI. In DNA form, the CDR3 reads TGTGCCAGCTCACCAGGGGGGGCAGGGAACACTGAAGCTTTCTTT. This sequence encodes CASSPGGAGNTEAFF.

This rearrangement joins TRBV14 to TRBJ2-3, with 9 bases identical to TRBD2. The CDR3 loop spans 16 amino acids. CDR1 and CDR2 (germline): SGHDN, FVKESK. The J segment lost 4 bases and the V segment lost 4 bases, leaving 9 bases of the junction unmatched. The CDR3 DNA is TGTGCCAGCAGCCTCCCCAGTAGCGGGAGATCAGATACGCAGTATTTT. This encodes CASSLPSSGRSDTQYF.

This clonotype was recorded only once. The V and J genes are TRBV10-3 and TRBJ2-3, with 7 positions matching TRBD1. The CDR3 runs 17 residues. V lost 4 bases, J lost 2 bases, and 12 bases stayed unmatched. CDR1 is ENHRY, CDR2 SYGVKD, per germline. The DNA of the CDR3 is TGTGCCATCAGTGGCGTGACAGGGAGAACTCCCACAGATACGCAGTATTTT. Translated, it gives CAISGVTGRTPTDTQYF.

This clonotype occurred a few times. The chain employs TRBV20-1 and TRBJ1-3, with D tentatively TRBD1 (5 bases). Germline CDR1 and CDR2: DFQATT and SNEGSKA (reference sequence). This CDR3 has 14 amino acids. V gave up 1 base and J gave up 3 bases, with 10 bases separating them. This CDR3 reads CSARGGGRGNTIYF. The DNA for the CDR3 is TGCAGTGCTAGAGGGGGCGGACGTGGAAACACCATATATTTT.

This sequence joins TRBV9 and TRBJ2-3; D is undetermined. Germline V gene data show CDR1 as SGDLS and CDR2 as YYNGEE. The CDR3 loop spans 16 amino acids. The V end was cut by 0 bases, the J end by 2 bases, with 13 bases between. In DNA, the CDR3 is TGTGCCAGCAGCGTAGATGGGCGTGACACCACAGATACGCAGTATTTT. It encodes CASSVDGRDTTDTQYF.

This clonotype appeared many times. The CDR3 loop reads CSVEEENYGYTF. In DNA form, the CDR3 reads TGCAGCGTTGAAGAGGAAAACTATGGCTACACCTTC. The V and J genes are TRBV29-1 and TRBJ1-2; D is undetermined. V shed 0 bases and J shed 2 bases, with 4 bases lying between them. The CDR3 totals 12 residues. The germline V gene encodes CDR1 SQVTM and CDR2 ANQGSEA. The variable domain in full, completed from reference TRBV29-1 and TRBJ1-2, reads SAVISQKPSRDICQRGTSLTIQCQVDSQVTMMFWYRQQPGQSLTLIATANQGSEATYESGFVIDKFPISRPNLTFSTLTVSNMSPEDSSIYLCSVEEENYGYTFGSGTRLTVV.

This clonotype was found many times. V gene TRBV7-9 combines with J gene TRBJ2-1; a weak D match, TRBD2 (6 bases). Germline loops: CDR1 SEHNR, CDR2 FQNEAQ (reference sequence). The CDR3 extends over 16 amino acids. Trimming took off 1 base at V and 0 bases at J, with 10 bases between the two ends. The DNA for the CDR3 is TGTGCCAGCAGCTTAGAGAAGGGAGGCTCCTACAATGAGCAGTTCTTC. Translation: CASSLEKGGSYNEQFF. The whole variable domain, remainder taken from reference TRBV7-9 and TRBJ2-1, is DTGVSQNPRHKITKRGQNVTFRCDPISEHNRLYWYRQTLGQGPEFLTYFQNEAQLEKSRLLSDRFSAERPKGSFSTLEIQRTEQGDSAMYLCASSLEKGGSYNEQFFGPGTRLTVL.

This chain connects TRBV26 to TRBJ2-1; the table calls TRBD2, which could not be checked here. TRBV26 is a known pseudogene. The CDR3 contains 15 residues. The CDR3 region is CASSFPEGKVNEEFF. The CDR3 nucleotides read TGTGCCAGCAGCTTCCCGGAGGGGAAGGTGAATGAGGAGTTCTTC.

The chain couples TRBV6-1 to TRBJ1-1; possible D gene TRBD1, 6 bases. Looked up from germline, CDR1 is MNHNS and CDR2 is SASEGT. V was trimmed by 8 bases and J by 3 bases, leaving 10 bases between them. The CDR3 length is 12 residues. The CDR3 is CASLYRDTEAFF. DNA for the CDR3: TGTGCCAGCCTCTACAGGGACACTGAAGCTTTCTTT.

This chain connects TRBV6-2 or TRBV6-3 to TRBJ1-1, with unresolved D. The CDR3 runs to 12 residues. The germline CDR1 and CDR2 sequences are MNHEY and SVGEGT. The V end was cut by 3 bases, the J end by 1 base, with 3 bases between. CDR3: CASSYQNTEAFF. The CDR3 DNA reads TGTGCCAGCAGTTATCAGAACACTGAAGCTTTCTTT.

The CDR3, as DNA: TGTGCCAGCAGTTTTCAGGGTGGGAACGAGCAGTACTTC. Translation gives CASSFQGGNEQYF. The chain joins TRBV6-8 to TRBJ2-7; possible D gene TRBD1, 5 bases. Germline assignment: CDR1 MNHGY and CDR2 SAAAGT. With 4 bases removed from V and 5 bases from J, the gap between germline ends came to 12 bases. The CDR3 consists of 13 residues.

This clonotype was counted a few times. The CDR3 bases are TGTGCCAGCAGCTCCATACTAGAGGCTAAAAAGACCCAGTACTTC. It codes for CASSSILEAKKTQYF. This chain uses TRBV7-9 with TRBJ2-5, with D tentatively TRBD2 (5 bases). The CDR3 runs 15 residues. With 4 bases removed from V and 6 bases from J, the gap between germline ends came to 18 bases. From germline, CDR1 is SEHNR and CDR2 FQNEAQ (reference sequence).

The J gene is TRBJ1-1, the V gene TRBV27, with D hard to call. V lost 2 bases and J lost 0, with 10 bases in between. Germline lookup yields CDR1 MNHEY and CDR2 SMNVEV (reference sequence). This CDR3 is 15 amino acids long. CDR3 sequence: CASSLIGSMNTEAFF. The DNA for the CDR3 is TGTGCCAGCAGTTTAATAGGGAGTATGAACACTGAAGCTTTCTTT.

There are a few counts of this clonotype. The gene calls are TRBV4-3 and TRBJ2-3; 14 nucleotides line up with TRBD2. Germline CDR1 and CDR2: LGHNA and YSLEER. CDR3 length equals 18 residues. Losses at the gene ends were 4 bases for V and 0 bases for J; bases not matched to a gene: 6. CDR3 sequence: CASSPGTSGGPSTDTQYF. DNA of the CDR3: TGCGCCAGCAGCCCCGGGACTAGCGGGGGCCCTAGCACAGATACGCAGTATTTT.

The chain combines TRBV27 with TRBJ2-2, with unresolved D. The germline CDR1 and CDR2 sequences are MNHEY and SMNVEV (reference sequence). The CDR3 is made up of 14 amino acids. The ends were cut back, 2 bases at V and 1 base at J, with 5 bases in the middle. The CDR3 sequence is CASSLSVNTGELFF. The CDR3 region has the DNA TGTGCCAGCAGTTTAAGCGTGAACACCGGGGAGCTGTTTTTT.

In nucleotides, the CDR3 is TGTGCCAGCAGCCCTTACTACGAGCAGTACTTC. Residues: CASSPYYEQYF. The gene calls are TRBV7-4 and TRBJ2-7; no definite D call. Germline assignment: CDR1 SGHVT and CDR2 SQSDAQ. V was pared by 5 bases and J by 3 bases, with 5 bases between. CDR3 length equals 11 residues.

On this clonotype: A much larger clone sits a single nucleotide away, making a read error possible. The chain employs TRBV7-2 and TRBJ1-2; D possibly corresponds to TRBD1 (5 bases). Trimming removed 4 bases from V and 10 bases from J, with 22 bases in between. CDR1 is SGHTA and CDR2 is FQGNSA in the germline V gene. The CDR3 runs to 15 residues. The CDR3 DNA reads as TGTGCCAGCAGCTCTACCCACGGGGCCGGAGCCGACTACACCTTC. Protein: CASSSTHGAGADYTF.

The chain employs TRBV19 and TRBJ1-2; weak D call: TRBD1 (5 bases). This CDR3 has 15 residues. Between the trimmed V and J ends, which lost 10 bases and 4 bases, there was a span of 22 bases. CDR1 LNHDA and CDR2 SQIVND come from the germline V gene (reference sequence). Here the CDR3 DNA reads TGTGCCACACGGTCCCGGGACGGACGACCCTATGGCTACACCTTC. Translated, it gives CATRSRDGRPYGYTF.

The chain has TRBV29-1 and TRBJ2-1, with D possibly matching TRBD2 (6 bases). The CDR3 loop spans 16 amino acids. CDR1 is SQVTM, CDR2 ANQGSEA, per germline. V was cut by 4 bases and J by 3 bases, with 19 bases left in between. The CDR3 region has the DNA TGCAGCGTTGGAGGAAAGGGCGGGGACCTCTACAATGAGCAGTTCTTC. This gives the protein CSVGGKGGDLYNEQFF.

The chain links TRBV6-5 to TRBJ1-2; D remains ambiguous. Per germline, CDR1 MNHEY and CDR2 SVGAGI. The CDR3 contains 13 residues. The germline V and J ends were trimmed by 2 bases and 2 bases, with 6 bases remaining between them. The CDR3 protein is CASSYGLNYGYTF. CDR3 sequence (DNA): TGTGCCAGCAGTTACGGATTAAACTATGGCTACACCTTC.

This clonotype was seen repeatedly, ten times or more. This sequence joins TRBV7-9 and TRBJ1-1; maybe TRBD1 (5 bases). V lost 0 bases and J lost 0, with 8 bases in between. Germline assignment: CDR1 SEHNR and CDR2 FQNEAQ (reference sequence). The CDR3 totals 15 residues. As DNA, the CDR3 is TGTGCCAGCAGCTTAGCGTCAGGGCTGAACACTGAAGCTTTCTTT. Its translation is CASSLASGLNTEAFF.

A few counts support this clonotype. The V gene is TRBV19, the J gene TRBJ1-6; D ambiguous. The germline V gene has CDR1 LNHDA and CDR2 SQIVND (reference sequence). The CDR3 covers 15 residues. V was clipped by 4 bases and J by 7 bases, with 14 bases between them. In DNA form, the CDR3 reads TGTGCCAGTAGTAACTCCCCGGGAAAGAATTCACCCCTCCACTTT. It translates to CASSNSPGKNSPLHF.

The V call is TRBV6-6, the J call TRBJ1-5; TRBD1 aligns across 12 bases. The CDR3 consists of 17 residues. Trimming cost V 4 bases and J 5 bases; bases outside gene matches: 9. CDR1 and CDR2 from the germline V gene are MNHNY and SVGAGI (reference sequence). In nucleotides, the CDR3 is TGTGCCAGCAGTTGGGTTCGGGACAGGGGGCTCGATCAGCCCCAGCATTTT. Translating it yields CASSWVRDRGLDQPQHF.

This clonotype was detected many times. The rearrangement joins TRBV7-9 to TRBJ2-7; 9 nucleotides line up with TRBD1. J lost 2 bases, V lost 8 bases, and 7 bases had no gene match. The CDR3 totals 14 residues. CDR1 and CDR2 from the germline V gene are SEHNR and FQNEAQ (reference sequence). This CDR3 reads CASGRDRVAYEQYF. The CDR3 region has the DNA TGTGCCAGCGGGAGGGACAGGGTAGCCTACGAGCAGTACTTC.